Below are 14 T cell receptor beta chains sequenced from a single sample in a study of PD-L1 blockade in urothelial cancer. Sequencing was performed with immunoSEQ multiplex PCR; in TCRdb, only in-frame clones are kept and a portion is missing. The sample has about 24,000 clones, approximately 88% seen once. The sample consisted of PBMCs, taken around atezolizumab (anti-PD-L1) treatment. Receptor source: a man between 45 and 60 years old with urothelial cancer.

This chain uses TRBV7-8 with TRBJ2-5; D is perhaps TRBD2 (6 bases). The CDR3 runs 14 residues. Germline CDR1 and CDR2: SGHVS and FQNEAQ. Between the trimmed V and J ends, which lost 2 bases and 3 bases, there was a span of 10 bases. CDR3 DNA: TGTGCCAGCAGCTTAAATTCGGGGGAAGAGACCCAGTACTTC. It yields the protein CASSLNSGEETQYF. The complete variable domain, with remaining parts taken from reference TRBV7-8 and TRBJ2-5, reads GAGVSQSPRYKVAKRGQDVALRCDPISGHVSLFWYQQALGQGPEFLTYFQNEAQLDKSGLPSDRFFAERPEGSVSTLKIQRTQQEDSAVYLCASSLNSGEETQYFGPGTRLLVL.

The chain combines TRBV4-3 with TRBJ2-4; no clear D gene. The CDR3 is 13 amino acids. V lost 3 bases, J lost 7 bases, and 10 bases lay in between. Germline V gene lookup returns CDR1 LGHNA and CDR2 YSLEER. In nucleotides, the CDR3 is TGCGCCAGCAGCCACCCAGGTTTCAACATTCAGTACTTC. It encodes CASSHPGFNIQYF.

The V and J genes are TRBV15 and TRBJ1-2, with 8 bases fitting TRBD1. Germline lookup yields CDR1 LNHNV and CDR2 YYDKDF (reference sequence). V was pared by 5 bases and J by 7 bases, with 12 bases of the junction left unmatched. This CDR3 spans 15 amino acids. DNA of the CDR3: TGTGCCACCAGCCGTCCCGGGACAGGAATTGGTGGCTACACCTTC. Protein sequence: CATSRPGTGIGGYTF.

The CDR3 DNA follows: TGTGCCAGCTCACCATTGGCTAGCGACGAGTCTGAGCAGTTCTTC. Its protein is CASSPLASDESEQFF. The V gene is TRBV18, the J gene TRBJ2-1, with a possible D match to TRBD2 (6 bases). Germline CDR1 reads KGHSH; CDR2 reads LQKENI. The V and J ends lost 2 bases and 9 bases respectively, with 17 bases between them. This CDR3 region has 15 residues.

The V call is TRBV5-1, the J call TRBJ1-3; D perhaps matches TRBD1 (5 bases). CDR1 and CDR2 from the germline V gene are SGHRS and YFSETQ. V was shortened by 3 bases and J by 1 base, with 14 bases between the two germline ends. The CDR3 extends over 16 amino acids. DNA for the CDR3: TGCGCCAGCAGCTGGACTTCGGGGGAATCTGGAAACACCATATATTTT. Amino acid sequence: CASSWTSGESGNTIYF.

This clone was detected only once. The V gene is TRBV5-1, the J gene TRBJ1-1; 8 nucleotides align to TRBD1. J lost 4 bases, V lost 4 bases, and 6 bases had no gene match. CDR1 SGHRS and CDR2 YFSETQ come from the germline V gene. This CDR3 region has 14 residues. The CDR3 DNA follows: TGCGCCAGCAGCCAGGTTACAGGGGGCACTGAAGCTTTCTTT. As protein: CASSQVTGGTEAFF.

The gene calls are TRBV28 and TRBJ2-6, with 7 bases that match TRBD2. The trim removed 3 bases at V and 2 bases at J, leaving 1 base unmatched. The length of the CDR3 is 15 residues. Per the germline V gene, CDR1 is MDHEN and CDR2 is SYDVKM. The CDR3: CASSFAGAGANVLTF. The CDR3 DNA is TGTGCCAGCAGTTTCGCGGGGGCTGGGGCCAACGTCCTGACTTTC.

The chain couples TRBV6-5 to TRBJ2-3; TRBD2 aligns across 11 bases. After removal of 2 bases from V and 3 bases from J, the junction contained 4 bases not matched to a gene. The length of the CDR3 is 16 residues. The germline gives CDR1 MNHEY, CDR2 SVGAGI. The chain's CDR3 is CASSYGLAGGTDTQYF. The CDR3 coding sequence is TGTGCCAGCAGTTACGGGCTAGCGGGAGGAACAGATACGCAGTATTTT.

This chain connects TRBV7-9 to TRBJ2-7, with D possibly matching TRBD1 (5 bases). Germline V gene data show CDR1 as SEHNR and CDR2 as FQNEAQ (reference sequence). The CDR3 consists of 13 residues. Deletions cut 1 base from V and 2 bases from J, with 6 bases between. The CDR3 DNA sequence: TGTGCCAGCAGCTTAGGGACAACCTACGAGCAGTACTTC. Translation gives CASSLGTTYEQYF. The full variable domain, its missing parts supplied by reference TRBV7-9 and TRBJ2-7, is DTGVSQNPRHKITKRGQNVTFRCDPISEHNRLYWYRQTLGQGPEFLTYFQNEAQLEKSRLLSDRFSAERPKGSFSTLEIQRTEQGDSAMYLCASSLGTTYEQYFGPGTRLTVT.

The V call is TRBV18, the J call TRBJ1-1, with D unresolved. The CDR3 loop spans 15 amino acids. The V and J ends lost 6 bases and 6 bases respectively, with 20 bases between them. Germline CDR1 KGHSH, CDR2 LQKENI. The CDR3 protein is CASSPRRGFDAEAFF. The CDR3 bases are TGTGCCAGCTCCCCCCGTCGGGGATTTGACGCTGAAGCTTTCTTT.

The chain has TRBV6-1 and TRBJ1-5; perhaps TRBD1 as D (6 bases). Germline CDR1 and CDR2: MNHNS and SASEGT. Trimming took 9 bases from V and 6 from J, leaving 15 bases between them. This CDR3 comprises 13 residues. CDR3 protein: CASTNREGQPQHF. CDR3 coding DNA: TGTGCCAGTACAAACAGGGAGGGTCAGCCCCAGCATTTT.

The CDR3 protein is CASSLSTGGYQPQHF. The CDR3 DNA sequence: TGTGCCAGCAGCCTTTCGACAGGGGGCTATCAGCCCCAGCATTTT. The rearrangement joins TRBV6-5 to TRBJ1-5, with 10 bases fitting TRBD1. The ends lost 6 bases at V and 5 bases at J; junction bases unmatched: 7. CDR1 is MNHEY, CDR2 SVGAGI, per germline. The CDR3 runs to 15 residues.

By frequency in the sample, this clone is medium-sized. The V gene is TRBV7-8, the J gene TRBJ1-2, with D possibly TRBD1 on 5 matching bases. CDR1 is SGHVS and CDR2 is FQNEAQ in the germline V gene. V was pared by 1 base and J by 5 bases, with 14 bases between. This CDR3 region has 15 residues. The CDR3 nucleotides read TGTGCCAGCAGCTTAGTACCGCAGGGCCAGTATGGCTACACCTTC. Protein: CASSLVPQGQYGYTF.

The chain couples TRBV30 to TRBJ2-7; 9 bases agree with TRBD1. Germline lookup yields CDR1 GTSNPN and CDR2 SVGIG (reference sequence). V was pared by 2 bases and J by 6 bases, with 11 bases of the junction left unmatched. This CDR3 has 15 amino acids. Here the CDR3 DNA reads TGTGCCTGGAGTCTTCGGGACAGGGAATTCGGCGAGCAGTACTTC. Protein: CAWSLRDREFGEQYF.